One and the same sample provided the 13 T cell receptor beta chains below, sequenced in a study of blood T cell repertoires in COVID-19. Sequencing was performed with immunoSEQ multiplex PCR; in TCRdb, only in-frame clones are kept and a portion is missing. The sample consists of some 230,000 clones, around 86% of them appearing once. The sample taken for sequencing was peripheral blood. The receptors here all came from a woman older than 75 with COVID-19, enrolled during active disease.

This clone appeared once. This chain uses TRBV6-8 with TRBJ2-7; TRBD2 might be the D (5 bases). Germline lookup yields CDR1 MNHGY and CDR2 SAAAGT. The CDR3 loop spans 14 amino acids. The V end was cut by 9 bases, the J end by 2 bases, with 17 bases between. CDR3 nucleotide sequence: TGTGCCAGGTTACCGGGAAATCGTACCTACGAGCAGTACTTC. Translated: CARLPGNRTYEQYF.

The genes are TRBV30 and TRBJ1-6; 9 positions agree with TRBD1. V shed 0 bases and J 7 bases; nucleotides not matched to a gene: 4. CDR3 length: 15 amino acids. The germline gives CDR1 GTSNPN, CDR2 SVGIG (reference sequence). The chain's CDR3 is CAWSVRDRANSPLHF. CDR3 in DNA: TGTGCCTGGAGTGTCCGGGACAGGGCCAATTCACCCCTCCACTTT.

V is TRBV29-1 and J is TRBJ1-1, with TRBD1 as a possible D gene (5 bases). Trimming removed 6 bases from V and 0 bases from J, with 20 bases in between. Germline CDR1 SQVTM, CDR2 ANQGSEA. This CDR3 has 16 amino acids. CDR3 loop: CSVRDSGGLMNTEAFF. The CDR3 DNA reads as TGCAGCGTCCGAGACAGTGGTGGCCTAATGAACACTGAAGCTTTCTTT.

This clone appeared a single time. This sequence joins TRBV28 and TRBJ1-1; tentative D call: TRBD1 (6 bases). Germline loops: CDR1 MDHEN, CDR2 SYDVKM. Trimming removed 11 bases at V and 1 base at J, with 20 bases between. The CDR3 loop spans 15 amino acids. The CDR3: CAASTGYDKNTEAFF. In DNA form, the CDR3 reads TGTGCCGCCAGTACAGGGTATGATAAGAACACTGAAGCTTTCTTT.

This clone was seen more than once but under ten times. V is TRBV9 and J is TRBJ2-1, with 7 bases fitting TRBD2. V lost 3 bases to trimming and J lost 9 bases; unmatched junction nucleotides: 15. In germline, CDR1 is SGDLS, CDR2 YYNGEE. The CDR3 sequence is 16 residues long. The CDR3 bases are TGTGCCAGCAGCGCCACTAGCGCTCTTACATCAATTGAGCAGTTCTTC. This codes for CASSATSALTSIEQFF.

This chain links TRBV7-3 with TRBJ2-2, with D perhaps TRBD1 (5 bases). Trimming pared 4 bases from V and 1 base from J, leaving 7 bases between. The CDR3 runs to 14 residues. CDR1 and CDR2 from the germline V gene are SGHTA and FQGTGA. In nucleotides, the CDR3 is TGTGCCAGCAGCTCCGACAGGAACACCGGGGAGCTGTTTTTT. This gives the protein CASSSDRNTGELFF.

The J gene is TRBJ1-2, the V gene TRBV12-3 or TRBV12-4, with D perhaps TRBD1 (5 bases). Trimming shortened V by 0 bases and J by 8 bases, and 7 bases separated the two germline ends. The CDR3 is 12 residues long. This CDR3 is CASSLAQGGYTF. The CDR3 nucleotides read TGTGCCAGCAGTTTAGCGCAGGGAGGCTACACCTTC.

The rearrangement joins TRBV15 to TRBJ1-6; D gene uncertain. V was shortened by 0 bases and J by 9 bases, with 9 bases between the two germline ends. The CDR3 totals 14 residues. The germline V gene has CDR1 LNHNV and CDR2 YYDKDF (reference sequence). The CDR3 nucleotides read TGTGCCACCAGCAGAGATAATAACGGTTCACCCCTCCACTTT. Protein sequence: CATSRDNNGSPLHF.

The rearrangement uses TRBV7-9 and TRBJ1-1; weak D call: TRBD1 (5 bases). CDR1 is SEHNR and CDR2 is FQNEAQ in the germline V gene (reference sequence). The CDR3 runs 15 residues. Trimming stripped 3 bases from V and 1 base from J, with 12 bases between. CDR3: CASSFDDRANTEAFF. The CDR3 region has the DNA TGTGCCAGCAGCTTCGACGACAGAGCGAACACTGAAGCTTTCTTT.

The chain is built from TRBV5-6 and TRBJ2-1; TRBD1 agrees at 7 bases. Germline assignment: CDR1 SGHDT and CDR2 YYEEEE. With V trimmed by 0 bases and J by 5 bases, 2 bases remained unmatched. There are 14 residues in the CDR3. CDR3 DNA sequence: TGTGCCAGCAGCTTGGGACAGGGTGACAATGAGCAGTTCTTC. It encodes CASSLGQGDNEQFF.

V and J are TRBV7-3 and TRBJ2-6, with D maybe TRBD2 (5 bases). There are 19 residues in the CDR3. With 2 bases removed from V and 0 bases from J, the gap between germline ends came to 17 bases. Per the germline V gene, CDR1 is SGHTA and CDR2 is FQGTGA. In DNA, the CDR3 is TGTGCCAGCAGCTTAGGGAGTTGGGTTGGTAGCTCTGGGGCCAACGTCCTGACTTTC. This translates into CASSLGSWVGSSGANVLTF.

The V gene is TRBV10-1, the J gene TRBJ2-3, with 10 bases matching TRBD1. Germline V gene lookup returns CDR1 WNHNN and CDR2 SYGVQD (reference sequence). The CDR3 is 14 amino acids. V lost 6 bases and J lost 5; bases outside the gene matches: 5. CDR3 loop: CASRGTGAEDTQYF. CDR3 in DNA: TGCGCCAGCAGGGGGACAGGGGCCGAAGATACGCAGTATTTT.

The rearrangement uses TRBV3-1 (or the pseudogene TRBV3-2) and TRBJ2-7; D unclear. This CDR3 region has 12 residues. V lost 4 bases, J lost 4 bases, and 8 bases lay in between. In germline, CDR1 is LGHDT, CDR2 YNNKEL (reference sequence). The CDR3 loop is CASSLYAYEQYF. DNA for the CDR3: TGTGCCAGCAGCCTCTACGCATACGAGCAGTACTTC.